This T cell receptor beta chain was captured in a study of cytomegalovirus exposure and HLA in healthy donors. General observations from the study: Presence/absence analyses treated sequencing depth as roughly uniform across donors. Reportedly, HLA-A and HLA-B alleles of most subjects were accurately predicted from TCR beta. Three CMV-associated chains were confirmed in vitro to be specific for CMV antigens.

Note on this clone: As yet, its antigen is unknown.

Researchers ran the PCR with 60 Vbeta and 13 Jbeta primers. Data came from immunoSEQ multiplex PCR; TCRdb stores just in-frame clones and leaves some out. The sample lists approximately 90,000 clones, less than 85% occurring once. Between the trimmed V and J ends, which lost 5 bases and 2 bases, there was a span of 23 bases. Germline V gives CDR1 PRHDT, CDR2 FYEKMQ (reference sequence). This CDR3 has 18 residues. This chain links TRBV13 with TRBJ2-3, with a tentative D call TRBD2 (6 bases). The clonotype was recovered from a middle-aged man in good health and CMV-seropositive. Sequenced input: PBMCs. The DNA of the CDR3 is TGTGCCAGCAGCCTCCTTCGAGGTCCAGCGGGTATCACAGATACGCAGTATTTT. It is translated as CASSLLRGPAGITDTQYF.